In its sample, the clone carrying this TCR beta chain was seen a few times. The TCR cDNA carried a universal primer site and UMIs from 5'RACE template switching. In TCRdb, the 5' RACE reads were re-called with MiXCR into one record per CDR3 protein. Of about 85,000 distinct CDR3 sequences listed, 13% are singletons. This sample is part of a study of T cells after yellow fever vaccination. Study in general: Fractions of low cell number were prepared using SMART-Seq v4 Ultra Low Input. Findings and caveats of the study: It was a small share of clonotypes that appeared in both CD4 and CD8 compartments. Reappearance after the booster was seen for most primary-vaccination clones, at more than 95% CD4 and 80% to 90% CD8.

The receptor comes from a man aged 18 to 29 who received the YFV17D yellow fever vaccine. The sequences come from CD8+ T cells not binding an NS4B(214-222) dextramer, sorted from PBMCs, collected more than 20 days after the first yellow fever vaccination.

CDR3 coding DNA: TGTGCCAGCAGGGGGGAGGGGACAGCCTCCTACGAGCAGTACTTC. Amino acids: CASRGEGTASYEQYF. V usage is TRBV2 and J usage is TRBJ2-7; possibly TRBD1 or TRBD2 for D (7 bases each). The CDR3 runs to 15 residues. Germline V lookup: CDR1 SNHLY, CDR2 FYNNEI. V gave up 6 bases and J gave up 0 bases, with 15 bases separating them.